Following are 26 T cell receptor beta chains from one sample sequenced in a study of blood T cells in healthy people across ages. Then a second PCR, running roughly 7 to 11 cycles, was carried out with a sample-barcoded 5' primer and a J-beta primer mix. TCRdb re-analysed the 5' RACE reads in MiXCR, keeping a single row per CDR3 protein. Of roughly 700,000 distinct CDR3 sequences in the sample, around 45% are singletons; the top ten hold 30% to 35%. Sequenced material: blood. All receptors come from a woman aged 60 to 75 in good health.

Comment on this clonotype: Given a much more abundant clone one base away, this may be a read error. V is TRBV28 and J is TRBJ2-5; D might be TRBD1 or TRBD2, each matching 7 bases. Germline CDR1 reads MDHEN; CDR2 reads SYDVKM. The CDR3 spans 14 residues. CDR3 nucleotide sequence: TGTGCCGGCAGTCCAGGGGGGGTACAGGAGACCCAGTACTTC. Residues: CAGSPGGVQETQYF.

The chain has TRBV20-1 and TRBJ2-7, with 7 bases aligning to TRBD2. The J call may be in error: the DNA end matches TRBJ2-5 better. Looked up from germline, CDR1 is DFQATT and CDR2 is SNEGSKA (reference sequence). The CDR3 sequence is 12 residues long. The DNA for the CDR3 is TGCAGTGCTACAGGCGGGGGAGAGACCCAGTACTTC. It yields the protein CSATGGGETQYF.

This clonotype came up once. CDR3 loop: CSVESGSNTIYF. DNA for the CDR3: TGCAGCGTTGAATCGGGTAGTAACACCATATATTTT. The V and J genes are TRBV29-1 and TRBJ1-3; D not resolved. Trimming shortened V by 2 bases and J by 7 bases, and 9 bases separated the two germline ends. The CDR3 contains 12 residues. Germline assignment: CDR1 SQVTM and CDR2 ANQGSEA.

CDR3 sequence reads: CSARLGNQETQYF. In nucleotides, the CDR3 is TGCAGTGCTAGGTTAGGTAACCAAGAGACCCAGTACTTC. This rearrangement joins TRBV20-1 to TRBJ2-5; D not resolved. This CDR3 region has 13 residues. The germline V gene has CDR1 DFQATT and CDR2 SNEGSKA (reference sequence). Deletions cut 3 bases from V and 0 bases from J, with 8 bases between.

The CDR3 DNA is TGTGCCAGCAGCCCGGGACTAGCGGAGCGAATTCAGTACTTC. It encodes CASSPGLAERIQYF. The rearrangement uses TRBV7-2 and TRBJ2-4; 11 positions match TRBD2. Unmatched junction bases numbered 7, after V lost 5 bases and J lost 10 bases. This CDR3 contains 14 residues. Germline V gene lookup returns CDR1 SGHTA and CDR2 FQGNSA.

The CDR3 reads CSARSSSGGRYEQYF. The CDR3 bases are TGCAGTGCTAGATCGTCGTCGGGGGGCAGATACGAGCAGTACTTC. The V call is TRBV20-1, the J call TRBJ2-5; perhaps TRBD2 as D (7 bases). The tail of the sequence fits TRBJ2-7 better, so the J call may be wrong. Looked up from germline, CDR1 is DFQATT and CDR2 is SNEGSKA (reference sequence). There are 15 residues in the CDR3.

The gene calls are TRBV20-1 and TRBJ2-3; 7 bases match TRBD2. The CDR3 covers 13 residues. Per germline, CDR1 DFQATT and CDR2 SNEGSKA (reference sequence). V trimming: 3 bases; J trimming: 0 bases; junction bases outside the gene matches: 0. Here the CDR3 reads CSASGRSTDTQYF. The CDR3 DNA sequence: TGCAGTGCTAGCGGGAGGAGCACAGATACGCAGTATTTT.

This clonotype appeared once. This chain links TRBV29-1 with TRBJ2-1; TRBD2 agrees at 10 bases. V was pared by 7 bases and J by 12 bases, with 18 bases of the junction left unmatched. The germline V gene has CDR1 SQVTM and CDR2 ANQGSEA. This CDR3 is 15 amino acids long. CDR3 bases: TGCAGCGCCTGGCAGGAGCGGGAGGGCCGGTTCGGGCAGTTCTTC. Amino acids: CSAWQEREGRFGQFF.

This clonotype has a handful of counts. The chain employs TRBV5-1 and TRBJ2-5; D perhaps matches TRBD1 (5 bases). Germline assignment: CDR1 SGHRS and CDR2 YFSETQ. This CDR3 has 14 amino acids. Trimming left V 0 bases short and J 5 bases short, with 11 bases between. The CDR3 loop reads CASSLEVRAETQYF. The DNA of the CDR3 is TGCGCCAGCAGCTTGGAAGTCAGGGCGGAGACCCAGTACTTC.

With respect to this clonotype: The junction shows a germline mismatch at one end, possibly a read error. The chain employs TRBV3-1 and TRBJ2-3, with D perhaps TRBD1 or TRBD2 (6 bases each). This CDR3 region has 15 residues. Germline assignment: CDR1 LGHDT and CDR2 YNNKEL (reference sequence). The CDR3 region is CASSSRGGSADTRYF. Written as DNA, the CDR3 is TGTGCCAGCAGCAGCAGGGGAGGCTCGGCAGATACGCGGTATTTT.

The chain uses TRBV18 and TRBJ1-2; D not resolved. Germline V gives CDR1 KGHSH, CDR2 LQKENI. Trimming cost V 0 bases and J 6 bases, with 8 bases left between them. This CDR3 has 13 residues. DNA for the CDR3: TGTGCCAGCTCACCACCGTCCAAGAATGGCTACACCTTC. It codes for CASSPPSKNGYTF. The full variable domain, completed using reference TRBV18 and TRBJ1-2, is NAGVMQNPRHLVRRRGQEARLRCSPMKGHSHVYWYRQLPEEGLKFMVYLQKENIIDESGMPKERFSAEFPKEGPSILRIQQVVRGDSAAYFCASSPPSKNGYTFGSGTRLTVV.

The chain carries TRBV20-1 and TRBJ2-1; 10 nucleotides align to TRBD2. The CDR3 consists of 21 residues. Trimming at V came to 1 base and at J to 3 bases, leaving 21 bases not matched to a gene. CDR1 and CDR2 from the germline V gene are DFQATT and SNEGSKA (reference sequence). The CDR3 protein is CSARGPGLVAGGFKDYNEQFF. The CDR3 DNA reads TGCAGTGCTAGAGGACCAGGGTTGGTAGCGGGAGGATTTAAAGACTACAATGAGCAGTTCTTC.

The sample holds many counts of this clonotype. The rearrangement links TRBV7-8 to TRBJ2-7, with a weak D call TRBD1 (6 bases). This CDR3 comprises 14 residues. Trimming shortened V by 7 bases and J by 3 bases, and 16 bases separated the two germline ends. The germline V gene has CDR1 SGHVS and CDR2 FQNEAQ. CDR3: CASIPQGLDYEQYF. DNA for the CDR3: TGTGCCAGCATCCCTCAGGGGCTGGACTACGAGCAGTACTTC.

The chain carries TRBV7-2 and TRBJ1-2, with D hard to call. Trimming cost V 0 bases and J 7 bases, with 12 bases left between them. The CDR3 totals 14 residues. Germline-derived CDR1 and CDR2 are SGHTA and FQGNSA. The CDR3 protein is CASSLARPTFGYTF. The CDR3 nucleotides are TGTGCCAGCAGCTTAGCGCGGCCTACCTTTGGCTACACCTTC.

This sequence joins TRBV20-1 and TRBJ2-5, with 9 bases fitting TRBD1. After removal of 3 bases from V and 11 bases from J, the junction contained 13 bases not matched to a gene. The CDR3 totals 14 residues. Germline V gene sequence: CDR1 DFQATT, CDR2 SNEGSKA (reference sequence). The DNA for the CDR3 is TGCAGTGCTAGTCAGGGGGGACAGGGCGAAGAGCAGTACTTC. It specifies CSASQGGQGEEQYF.

This clonotype was recorded a few times. This chain connects TRBV20-1 to TRBJ2-4; tentative D call: TRBD1 (6 bases). The J call may be incorrect, as the DNA end agrees better with TRBJ2-5. The germline gives CDR1 DFQATT, CDR2 SNEGSKA (reference sequence). The CDR3 sequence is 15 residues long. CDR3 coding DNA: TGCAGTGCTAGAGAGGACAGTGCAAAAGGGGAGACCCAGTACTTC. This gives the protein CSAREDSAKGETQYF.

This chain links TRBV29-1 with TRBJ2-1; 12 bases line up with TRBD2. Unmatched junction bases numbered 7, after V lost 5 bases and J lost 8 bases. Looked up from germline, CDR1 is SQVTM and CDR2 is ANQGSEA. The CDR3 has 14 residues. CDR3 residues: CSVLPGLAGDEQFF. The DNA for the CDR3 is TGCAGCGTTCTACCGGGACTAGCGGGTGATGAGCAGTTCTTC.

This chain uses TRBV5-1 with TRBJ2-3, with 11 bases fitting TRBD2. CDR1 is SGHRS, CDR2 YFSETQ, per germline. Unmatched junction bases numbered 8, after V lost 3 bases and J lost 2 bases. The CDR3 totals 17 residues. The CDR3 DNA sequence: TGCGCCAGCAGCTGGGGACTAGCGGCACAACTCACAGATACGCAGTATTTT. It is translated as CASSWGLAAQLTDTQYF.

Ten or more counts support this clonotype. The CDR3 nucleotides read TGCAGCGTTCTCGGCGGGGCTAGCGGGAGCACAGATACGCAGTATTTT. Translation gives CSVLGGASGSTDTQYF. The chain employs TRBV29-1 and TRBJ2-3; 8 bases map to TRBD2. The CDR3 runs to 16 residues. Trimming cost V 5 bases and J 0 bases; bases outside gene matches: 10. Germline-derived CDR1 and CDR2 are SQVTM and ANQGSEA.

The rearrangement joins TRBV20-1 to TRBJ2-1; 10 bases agree with TRBD1. Losses at the gene ends were 7 bases for V and 7 bases for J; bases not matched to a gene: 13. Germline lookup yields CDR1 DFQATT and CDR2 SNEGSKA (reference sequence). The length of the CDR3 is 15 residues. The CDR3: CSVRVDRGVSNEQFF. As DNA, the CDR3 is TGCAGTGTCAGGGTGGACAGGGGGGTAAGTAATGAGCAGTTCTTC.

This clonotype was observed a few times. This chain uses TRBV12-3 or TRBV12-4 with TRBJ2-6; the D is unclear. V was trimmed by 3 bases and J by 4 bases, leaving 10 bases between them. CDR3 length: 15 residues. CDR3 sequence (DNA): TGTGCCAGCAGTTTTCGGGCGTCGGGGGCCAACGTCCTGACTTTC. Translation gives CASSFRASGANVLTF.

The chain couples TRBV6-6 to TRBJ2-1, with D possibly matching TRBD2 (5 bases). CDR1 and CDR2 (germline): MNHNY, SVGAGI (reference sequence). This CDR3 has 14 amino acids. Trimming took off 3 bases at V and 9 bases at J, with 15 bases between the two ends. In DNA, the CDR3 is TGTGCCAGCAGTTATTACGCGACTACCTCTGAGCAGTTCTTC. This gives the protein CASSYYATTSEQFF.

This chain links TRBV7-8 with TRBJ1-2, with 7 bases matching TRBD1. The CDR3 is 15 amino acids. In germline, CDR1 is SGHVS, CDR2 FQNEAQ. After removal of 6 bases from V and 3 bases from J, the junction contained 10 bases not matched to a gene. CDR3 nucleotides: TGTGCCAGCAGGACCATCAGGGGGACCGACTATGGCTACACCTTC. Its protein is CASRTIRGTDYGYTF.

J is TRBJ2-1 and V is TRBV12-3 or TRBV12-4; tentatively, D is TRBD2 (6 bases). The CDR3 runs to 14 residues. Trimming cost V 8 bases and J 4 bases, with 15 bases left between them. The CDR3 sequence: CASLRTNPYNEQFF. The CDR3 DNA follows: TGTGCCAGCCTCAGGACTAATCCTTACAATGAGCAGTTCTTC.

The chain combines TRBV15 with TRBJ2-7, with 7 bases aligning to TRBD1. CDR3 length: 13 amino acids. Losses at the gene ends were 6 bases for V and 4 bases for J; bases not matched to a gene: 6. The germline V gene has CDR1 LNHNV and CDR2 YYDKDF (reference sequence). CDR3 nucleotides: TGTGCCACCAGTCTGGACAGGAGGTACGAGCAGTACTTC. Protein product: CATSLDRRYEQYF.

This clonotype was observed a few times. The chain couples TRBV7-2 to TRBJ2-5; 10 positions agree with TRBD1. The V segment lost 5 bases and the J segment 7 bases; nucleotides outside the gene matches: 7. The CDR3 sequence is 14 residues long. Germline CDR1 reads SGHTA; CDR2 reads FQGNSA. The CDR3 region has the DNA TGTGCCAGCAGCGTCCGACAGGGGGCAATGACCCAGTACTTC. This codes for CASSVRQGAMTQYF. The full variable domain, with the rest looked up from reference TRBV7-2 and TRBJ2-5, is GAGVSQSPSNKVTEKGKDVELRCDPISGHTALYWYRQSLGQGLEFLIYFQGNSAPDKSGLPSDRFSAERTGGSVSTLTIQRTQQEDSAVYLCASSVRQGAMTQYFGPGTRLLVL.